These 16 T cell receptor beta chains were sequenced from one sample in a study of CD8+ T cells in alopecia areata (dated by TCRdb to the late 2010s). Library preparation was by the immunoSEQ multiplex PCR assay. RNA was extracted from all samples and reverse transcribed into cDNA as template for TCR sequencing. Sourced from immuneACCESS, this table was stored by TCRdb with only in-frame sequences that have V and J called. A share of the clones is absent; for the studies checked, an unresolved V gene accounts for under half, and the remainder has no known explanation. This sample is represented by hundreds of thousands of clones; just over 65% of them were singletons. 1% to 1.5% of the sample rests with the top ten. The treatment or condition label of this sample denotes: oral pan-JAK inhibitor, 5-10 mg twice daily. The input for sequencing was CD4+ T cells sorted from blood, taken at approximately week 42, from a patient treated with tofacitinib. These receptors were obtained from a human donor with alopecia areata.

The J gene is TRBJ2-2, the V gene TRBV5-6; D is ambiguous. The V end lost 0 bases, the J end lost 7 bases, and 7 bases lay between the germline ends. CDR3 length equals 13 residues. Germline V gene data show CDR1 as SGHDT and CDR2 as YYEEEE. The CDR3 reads CASSLVGHGELFF. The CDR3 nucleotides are TGTGCCAGCAGCTTGGTGGGTCACGGGGAGCTGTTTTTT.

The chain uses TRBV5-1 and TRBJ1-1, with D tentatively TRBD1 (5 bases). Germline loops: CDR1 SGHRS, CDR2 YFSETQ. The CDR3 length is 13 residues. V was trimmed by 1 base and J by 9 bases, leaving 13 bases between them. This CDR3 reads CASSLKRGDKAFF. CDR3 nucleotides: TGCGCCAGCAGCTTGAAAAGGGGCGACAAAGCTTTCTTT.

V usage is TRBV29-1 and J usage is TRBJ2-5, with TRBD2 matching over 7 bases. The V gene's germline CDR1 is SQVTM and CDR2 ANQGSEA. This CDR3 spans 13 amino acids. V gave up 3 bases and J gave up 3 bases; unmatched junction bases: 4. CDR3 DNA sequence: TGCAGCGTTGATGGGGGGACTAAAGAGACCCAGTACTTC. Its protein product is CSVDGGTKETQYF.

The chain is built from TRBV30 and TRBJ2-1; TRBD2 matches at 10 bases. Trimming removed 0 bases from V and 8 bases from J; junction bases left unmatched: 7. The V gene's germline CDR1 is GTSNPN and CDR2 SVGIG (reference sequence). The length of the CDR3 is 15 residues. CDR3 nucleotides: TGTGCCTGGAGTGTACAAGCGGGGGGGCCCTATGAGCAGTTCTTC. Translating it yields CAWSVQAGGPYEQFF.

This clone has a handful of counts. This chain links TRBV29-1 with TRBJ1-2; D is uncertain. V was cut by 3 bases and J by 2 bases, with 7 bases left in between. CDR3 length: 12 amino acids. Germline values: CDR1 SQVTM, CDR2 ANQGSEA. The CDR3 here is CSVESENYGYTF. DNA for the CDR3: TGCAGCGTTGAGTCGGAGAACTATGGCTACACCTTC.

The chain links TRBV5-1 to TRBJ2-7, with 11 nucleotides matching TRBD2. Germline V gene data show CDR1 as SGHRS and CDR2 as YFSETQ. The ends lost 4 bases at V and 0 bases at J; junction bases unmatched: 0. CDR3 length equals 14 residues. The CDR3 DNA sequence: TGCGCCAGCAGCGGGACTAGCGGCTCCTACGAGCAGTACTTC. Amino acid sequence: CASSGTSGSYEQYF.

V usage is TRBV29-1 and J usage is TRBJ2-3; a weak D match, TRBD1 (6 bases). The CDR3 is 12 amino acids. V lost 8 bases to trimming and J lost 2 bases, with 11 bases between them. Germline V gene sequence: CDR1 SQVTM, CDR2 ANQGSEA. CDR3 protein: CSSTGPTDTQYF. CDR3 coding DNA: TGCAGCTCAACAGGGCCCACAGATACGCAGTATTTT.

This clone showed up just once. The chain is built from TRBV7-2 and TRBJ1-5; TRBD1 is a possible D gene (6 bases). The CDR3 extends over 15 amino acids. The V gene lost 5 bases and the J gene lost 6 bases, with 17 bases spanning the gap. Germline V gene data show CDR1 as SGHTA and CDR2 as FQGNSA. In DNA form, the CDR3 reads TGTGCCAGCAGCCTCTCGGGCGGGGGCGTTCAGCCCCAGCATTTT. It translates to CASSLSGGGVQPQHF.

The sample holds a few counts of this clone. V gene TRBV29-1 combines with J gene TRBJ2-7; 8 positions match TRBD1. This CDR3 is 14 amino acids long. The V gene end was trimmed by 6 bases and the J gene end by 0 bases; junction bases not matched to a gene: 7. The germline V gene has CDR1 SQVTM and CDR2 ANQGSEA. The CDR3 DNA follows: TGCAGCGTCGGCAAGGACAGGGACTCCTACGAGCAGTACTTC. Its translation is CSVGKDRDSYEQYF.

In DNA form, the CDR3 reads TGTGCCAGCAGCCCCAGGATGTCTGGAGGAAATGAGCAGTTCTTC. It translates to CASSPRMSGGNEQFF. The V gene is TRBV7-6, the J gene TRBJ2-1, with a tentative D call TRBD2 (5 bases). The CDR3 is 15 amino acids. Germline CDR1 reads SGHVS; CDR2 reads FNYEAQ. The V end was cut by 5 bases, the J end by 7 bases, with 18 bases between.

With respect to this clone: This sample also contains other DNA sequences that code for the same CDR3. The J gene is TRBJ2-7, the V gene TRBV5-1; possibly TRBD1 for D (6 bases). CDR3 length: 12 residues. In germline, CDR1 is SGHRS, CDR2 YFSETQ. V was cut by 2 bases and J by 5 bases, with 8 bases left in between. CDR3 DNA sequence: TGCGCCAGCAGCTTACAGGGCGACGAGCAGTACTTC. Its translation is CASSLQGDEQYF.

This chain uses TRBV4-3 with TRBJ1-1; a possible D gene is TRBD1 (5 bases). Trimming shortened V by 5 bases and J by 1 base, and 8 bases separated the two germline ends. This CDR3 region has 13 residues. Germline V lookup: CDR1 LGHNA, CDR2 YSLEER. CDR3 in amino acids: CASSSQGNTEAFF. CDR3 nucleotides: TGCGCCAGCAGCTCGCAGGGGAACACTGAAGCTTTCTTT.

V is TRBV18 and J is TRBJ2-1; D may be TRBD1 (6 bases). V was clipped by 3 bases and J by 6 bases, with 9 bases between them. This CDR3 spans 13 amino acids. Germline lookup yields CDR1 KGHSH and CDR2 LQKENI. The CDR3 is CASSPDRSNEQFF. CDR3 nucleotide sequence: TGTGCCAGCTCACCGGACAGATCCAATGAGCAGTTCTTC.

Here the CDR3 reads CASSLETPGQKLFF. The DNA for the CDR3 is TGCGCCAGCAGCTTGGAGACGCCAGGACAAAAACTGTTTTTT. The V and J genes are TRBV5-1 and TRBJ1-4; D remains ambiguous. The V and J ends lost 0 bases and 9 bases respectively, with 12 bases between them. The CDR3 runs 14 residues. The germline CDR1 and CDR2 sequences are SGHRS and YFSETQ.

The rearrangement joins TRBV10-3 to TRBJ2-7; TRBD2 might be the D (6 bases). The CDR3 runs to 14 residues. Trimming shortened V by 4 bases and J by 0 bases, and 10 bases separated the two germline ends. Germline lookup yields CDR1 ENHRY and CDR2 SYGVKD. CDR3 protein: CAISVRESSYEQYF. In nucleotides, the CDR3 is TGTGCCATCAGTGTCCGGGAGAGCTCCTACGAGCAGTACTTC.

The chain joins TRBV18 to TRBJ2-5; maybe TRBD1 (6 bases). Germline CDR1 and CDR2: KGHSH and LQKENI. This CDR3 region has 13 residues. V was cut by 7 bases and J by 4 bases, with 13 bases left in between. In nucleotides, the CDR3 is TGTGCCAGCTTCAGGGGAGTCGGAGAGACCCAGTACTTC. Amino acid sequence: CASFRGVGETQYF.